The T cell receptor beta chain described here comes from a study of blood T cell repertoires in COVID-19. Whole-study context: PBMCs, B-cell-depleted T cells, or T cells were the source of the cDNA or gDNA that made up the material.

Participants were placed into cohorts based on the clinical history they reported. Donors of Cohort 3 who recovered were those that had two negative PCRs, clearance, or symptom resolution. CDR1 and CDR2 from the germline V gene are GTSNPN and SVGIG (reference sequence). The J segment lost 6 bases and the V segment lost 0 bases, leaving 3 bases of the junction unmatched. The CDR3 consists of 13 residues. In the study's own analysis: Nucleated cell counts were estimated from reference gene primer amplification. Using immunoSEQ multiplex PCR, the repertoire was profiled, and TCRdb retains in-frame clones only, with some absent. V and J calls and clone size are copied from that table; D and trimming were computed from the DNA. The sample shows around 250,000 clones, 80% to 90% of them seen only once.

The rearrangement uses TRBV30 and TRBJ2-7; 9 nucleotides line up with TRBD2. The sequenced sample was PBMCs or T cells enriched from blood (not recorded which). This receptor was identified in a woman between 50 and 59 years old who had recovered from COVID-19. The CDR3 loop reads CAWSVSSGTEQYF. CDR3 sequence (DNA): TGTGCCTGGAGTGTCTCTAGCGGGACCGAGCAGTACTTC. The full variable domain, its missing parts supplied by reference TRBV30 and TRBJ2-7, is SQTIHQWPATLVQPVGSPLSLECTVEGTSNPNLYWYRQAAGRGLQLLFYSVGIGQISSEVPQNLSASRPQDRQFILSSKKLLLSDSGFYLCAWSVSSGTEQYFGPGTRLTVT.